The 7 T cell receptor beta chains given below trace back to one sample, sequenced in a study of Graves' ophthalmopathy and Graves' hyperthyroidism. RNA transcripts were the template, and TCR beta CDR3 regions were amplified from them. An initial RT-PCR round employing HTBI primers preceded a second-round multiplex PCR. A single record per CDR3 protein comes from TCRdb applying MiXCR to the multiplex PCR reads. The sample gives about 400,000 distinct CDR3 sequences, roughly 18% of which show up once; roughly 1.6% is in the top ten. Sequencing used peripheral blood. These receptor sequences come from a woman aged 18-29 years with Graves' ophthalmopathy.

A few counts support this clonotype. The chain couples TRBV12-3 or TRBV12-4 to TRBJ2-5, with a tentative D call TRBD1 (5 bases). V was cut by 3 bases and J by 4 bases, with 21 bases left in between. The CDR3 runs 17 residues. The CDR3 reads CASSFRQGVSVRETQYF. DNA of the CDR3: TGTGCCAGCAGTTTCCGGCAGGGCGTGAGCGTGAGAGAGACCCAGTACTTC.

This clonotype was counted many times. The CDR3 here is CSARGDTNTGELFF. Here the CDR3 DNA reads TGCAGTGCTAGGGGGGACACGAACACCGGGGAGCTGTTTTTT. V and J are TRBV20-1 and TRBJ2-2; D might be TRBD1 (6 bases). The CDR3 length is 14 residues. The germline CDR1 and CDR2 sequences are DFQATT and SNEGSKA (reference sequence). V lost 3 bases and J lost 0, with 8 bases in between.

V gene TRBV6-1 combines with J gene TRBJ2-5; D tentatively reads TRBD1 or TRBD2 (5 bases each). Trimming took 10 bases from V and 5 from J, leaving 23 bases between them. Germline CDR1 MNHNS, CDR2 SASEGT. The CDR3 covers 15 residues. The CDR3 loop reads CATLRDPSMYETQYF. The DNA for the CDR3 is TGTGCCACCCTAAGGGACCCGTCGATGTATGAGACCCAGTACTTC.

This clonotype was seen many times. The CDR3 sequence is CASRRQGEETQYF. CDR3 coding DNA: TGTGCCAGCAGGCGACAGGGGGAAGAGACCCAGTACTTC. This chain joins TRBV12-3 or TRBV12-4 and TRBJ2-5; 9 nucleotides agree with TRBD1. V lost 6 bases, J lost 3 bases, and 2 bases stayed unmatched. The CDR3 is made up of 13 amino acids.

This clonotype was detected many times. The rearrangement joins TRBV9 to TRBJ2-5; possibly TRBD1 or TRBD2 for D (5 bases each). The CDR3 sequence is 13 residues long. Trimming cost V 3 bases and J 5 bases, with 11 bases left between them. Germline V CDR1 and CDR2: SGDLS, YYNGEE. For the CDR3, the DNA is TGTGCCAGCAGCGGGGGCCCGGGGGAGACCCAGTACTTC. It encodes CASSGGPGETQYF.

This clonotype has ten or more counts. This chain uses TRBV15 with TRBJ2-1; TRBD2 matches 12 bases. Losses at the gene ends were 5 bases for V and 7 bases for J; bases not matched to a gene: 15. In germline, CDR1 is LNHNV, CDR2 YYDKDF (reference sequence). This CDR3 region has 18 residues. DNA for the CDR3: TGTGCCACCAGCCCCAGAGATGGTAGGCTAGCGGGAGGGAATGAGCAGTTCTTC. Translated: CATSPRDGRLAGGNEQFF.

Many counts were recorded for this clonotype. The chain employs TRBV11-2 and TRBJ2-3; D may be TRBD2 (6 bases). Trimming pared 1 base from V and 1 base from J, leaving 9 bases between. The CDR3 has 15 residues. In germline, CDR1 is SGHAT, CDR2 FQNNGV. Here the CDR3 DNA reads TGTGCCAGCAGCTTAGTCGGCGGGGGCACAGATACGCAGTATTTT. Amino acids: CASSLVGGGTDTQYF.